The clone carrying this T cell receptor beta chain showed up many times. As handled by the study authors: The median was roughly 100,000 TCRs per sample, ranging roughly 20,000 to 690,600. MiXCR, applied by TCRdb to the RACE reads, yields one record per CDR3 protein. TCRdb assigned the V and J calls; the authors' analysis was not used. This table holds some 98,000 distinct CDR3 sequences, approximately 11% found once. This entry belongs to a study of human T cells and chemical hapten exposure. Study-wide background: The use of 2% DPC on approximately 2 cm by approximately 2 cm of upper inner arm skin constituted sensitization.

As for time point: pre-sensitization, week 0. Treatment meaning: therapeutic diphenylcyclopropenone sensitization with weekly scalp DPC. The study enrolled 18 to 70-year-old alopecia patients suitable for DPC. Unfractionated whole blood yielded the extracted total RNA. Germline CDR1 is SGHVS and CDR2 is FNYEAQ. Trimming at V came to 2 bases and at J to 7 bases, leaving 5 bases not matched to a gene. The CDR3 contains 15 residues. The sequence derives from a woman aged 60-75 years with alopecia areata. Some clones in this sample may be carry-over from other donors' samples. This chain links TRBV7-6 with TRBJ1-6; 7 bases map to TRBD1. Here the sequenced sample was whole blood, taken in connection with sensitization to the hapten diphenylcyclopropenone (DPC). CDR3 residues: CASSLLTGTNSPLHF. The CDR3 DNA follows: TGTGCCAGCAGCTTACTGACAGGGACGAATTCACCCCTCCACTTT.